This TCR beta chain was profiled in a study of vaccination and CD4 T cells after COVID-19. On the study more broadly: Timing of post-vaccine sample collection was a median approximately 72 days after dose two, with a range of 14 to 241. The cells were exposed to overlapping spike peptides originating from SARS-CoV-2, HCoV-NL63, HCoV-OC43 and HCoV-229E for stimulation. Findings of the study overall: The study sampled relatively few convalescent patients and omitted early post-infection timepoints.

As for this clonotype: The antigen remains unidentified.

Germline-derived CDR1 and CDR2 are DFQATT and SNEGSKA (reference sequence). V lost 0 bases, J lost 2 bases, and 5 bases lay in between. CDR3 length equals 14 residues. The Oncomine TCR Beta short-read assay sequenced DNA from cultured CD4+ T cells. Extraction of genomic DNA was performed on cultured CD4+ T cells. MiXCR, applied by TCRdb to the PCR reads, yields one record per CDR3 protein. The table records some 14,000 distinct CDR3 sequences, 55% to 80% of them present only once. Treatment defined: approximately nine-day PBMC culture with coronavirus spike peptide pools or control peptides (ViraFEST assay).

V and J are TRBV20-1 and TRBJ1-6; no clear D gene. The sequencing input was CD4+ T cells from blood, cultured in vitro. This sequence originates from a human donor who had recovered from COVID-19. The CDR3 here is CSARDPAYNSPLHF. The CDR3 DNA follows: TGCAGTGCTAGAGATCCGGCCTATAATTCACCCCTCCACTTT.